This T cell receptor beta chain was observed in a study of blood T cells in healthy people across ages. The study's findings and limits: Roughly linear age-related decline in beta diversity appeared, significant by age about 40. Unsorted PBMCs prevented conclusive naive versus antigen-experienced comparison. Relative to aged donors, long-lived donors carried more naive CD4+ cells and displayed higher diversity. Changes in expanded clonotypes were possibly confounded, as the CMV status of donors was unknown.

The V gene lost 8 bases and the J gene lost 3 bases, with 8 bases spanning the gap. Per the germline V gene, CDR1 is MDHEN and CDR2 is SYDVKM. The CDR3 is 12 amino acids. The second PCR ran roughly 7 to 12 cycles with a sample-barcoded 5' primer and J-beta primers. TCRdb reprocessed the 5' RACE reads via MiXCR and lists one record per CDR3 protein. The data hold about 680,000 distinct CDR3 sequences, with roughly 49% observed a single time. With respect to this clonotype: The antigen is unknown.

The chain links TRBV28 to TRBJ1-5, with D perhaps matching TRBD1 (6 bases). This clonotype was sampled from a woman aged 60 to 75 in good health. Sequenced material: blood. The CDR3: CASGQHNQPQHF. CDR3 nucleotides: TGTGCCAGCGGACAGCACAATCAGCCCCAGCATTTT.